The clone carrying this T cell receptor beta chain was recorded at least ten times. Its cognate antigen is unknown. Amplified TCR beta CDR3 regions derived from RNA transcripts. The study used the HTBI primer set for a first-round RT-PCR of the TCR CDR3. A single record per CDR3 protein comes from TCRdb applying MiXCR to the multiplex PCR reads. The sample carries some 500,000 distinct CDR3 sequences, around a quarter recorded once. Thyroid ultrasound and orbital computed tomography, with clinical symptoms and serum thyroxine and TRAb, informed diagnoses. This sample was included in a study of T cells in Graves' hyperthyroidism and ophthalmopathy. Study-level results: Most thyroid-expanded clonotypes above 0.001 were also found in blood.

This sequence originates from a woman aged 25 to 45 with Graves' ophthalmopathy. The sample taken for sequencing was blood.

The CDR3 sequence is CASSVGLLYEQYF. The DNA for the CDR3 is TGCGCCAGCAGCGTGGGTTTACTCTACGAGCAGTACTTC. The chain combines TRBV5-1 with TRBJ2-7; D ambiguous. Germline loops: CDR1 SGHRS, CDR2 YFSETQ. V was trimmed by 4 bases and J by 3 bases, leaving 11 bases between them. The length of the CDR3 is 13 residues.